This T cell receptor beta chain was sequenced for a study of vaccination effects on CD4 cells after COVID-19. Across the whole study: After the second dose, samples were taken at median day 72.

Using viral peptide pools, the ViraFEST assay grew out antigen-specific CD4+ T cells prior to sequencing. Following 10 days of culture, CD4+ T cells were isolated. All participants had two doses of either the BNT162b2 or mRNA-1273 vaccine. With roughly 10 ug/ml peptides and 9 to 10 IU/ml IL-2, 2 million or so PBMC per well were cultured. Generated by immunoSEQ multiplex PCR, the TCRdb table keeps only in-frame clones and is missing some. There are approximately 12,000 clones in the sample; over 60% occur only once, and 8.5% to 10% lies in the top ten. Notes on this clone: Its antigen is undetermined.

Sequenced material: CD4+ T cells from PBMCs cultured with SARS-CoV-2 spike peptides, taken after COVID-19 vaccination. The TCR comes from a human donor who received a COVID-19 vaccine.

CDR3 in DNA: TGTGCCACCAGTGACTCTATCAAGGGACGGAGTACGCAGTATTTT. Amino acid sequence: CATSDSIKGRSTQYF. The V and J genes are TRBV24-1 and TRBJ2-3; D may match TRBD1 or TRBD2 (5 bases each). CDR1 is KGHDR, CDR2 SFDVKD, per germline. The CDR3 length is 15 residues. The germline V and J ends were trimmed by 4 bases and 8 bases, with 18 bases remaining between them.